This T cell receptor beta chain was identified in a study of shared clonotypes between healthy human individuals. Study observations and caveats: Non-shared clonotypes had lower generation probabilities than those shared by all four donors.

V gave up 5 bases and J gave up 9 bases, with 11 bases separating them. The CDR3 consists of 13 residues. Germline CDR1 reads SGHTA; CDR2 reads FQGNSA. Method: immunoSEQ multiplex PCR; TCRdb's copy keeps in-frame clones and lacks some. The sample holds some 1 million clones, approximately 70% seen once. Only one count was recorded for this clone. Its specificity is not known. The receptor comes from a man aged 18 to 29 in good health. J is TRBJ1-6 and V is TRBV7-2; D unresolved. The sample was memory CD4+ T cells sorted from blood. Subset specified: CD45RA-negative fraction. The CDR3 coding sequence is TGTGCCAGCAGCCCCGGACTGACTTCACCCCTCCACTTT. Translated: CASSPGLTSPLHF.